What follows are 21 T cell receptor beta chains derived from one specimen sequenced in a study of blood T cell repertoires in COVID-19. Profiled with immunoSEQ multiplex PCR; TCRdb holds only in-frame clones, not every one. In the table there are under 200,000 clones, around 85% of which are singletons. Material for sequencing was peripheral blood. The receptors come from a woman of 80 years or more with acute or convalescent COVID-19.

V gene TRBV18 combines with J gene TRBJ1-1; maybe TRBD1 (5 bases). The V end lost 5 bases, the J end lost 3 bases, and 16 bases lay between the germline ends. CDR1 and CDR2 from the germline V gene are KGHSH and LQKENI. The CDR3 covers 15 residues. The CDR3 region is CASSKRGEIDTEAFF. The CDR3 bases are TGTGCCAGCTCAAAACGGGGGGAGATTGACACTGAAGCTTTCTTT.

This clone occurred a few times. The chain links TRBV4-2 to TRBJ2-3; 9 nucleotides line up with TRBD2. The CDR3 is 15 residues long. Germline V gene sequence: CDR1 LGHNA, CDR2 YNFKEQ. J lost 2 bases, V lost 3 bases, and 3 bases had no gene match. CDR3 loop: CASSQLAGATDTQYF. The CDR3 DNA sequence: TGTGCCAGCAGCCAGTTAGCGGGAGCCACAGATACGCAGTATTTT.

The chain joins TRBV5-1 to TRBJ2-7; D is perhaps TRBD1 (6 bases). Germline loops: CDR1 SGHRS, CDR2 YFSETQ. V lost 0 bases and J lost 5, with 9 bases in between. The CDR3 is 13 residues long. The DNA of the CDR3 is TGCGCCAGCAGCTTGGGGACAGAACACGAGCAGTACTTC. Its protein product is CASSLGTEHEQYF.

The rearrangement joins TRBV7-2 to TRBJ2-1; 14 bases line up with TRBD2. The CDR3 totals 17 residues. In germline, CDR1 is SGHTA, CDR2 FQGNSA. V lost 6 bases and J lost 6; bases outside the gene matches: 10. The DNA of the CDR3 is TGTGCCAGCAGACCGCCGGGACTAGCGGGAGCATCCAATGAGCAGTTCTTC. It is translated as CASRPPGLAGASNEQFF.

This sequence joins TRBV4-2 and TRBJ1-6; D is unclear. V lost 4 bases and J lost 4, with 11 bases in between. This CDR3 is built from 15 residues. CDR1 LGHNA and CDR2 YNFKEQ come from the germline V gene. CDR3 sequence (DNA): TGTGCCAGCAGCCCCCGGGATTCTTATAATTCACCCCTCCACTTT. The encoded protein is CASSPRDSYNSPLHF.

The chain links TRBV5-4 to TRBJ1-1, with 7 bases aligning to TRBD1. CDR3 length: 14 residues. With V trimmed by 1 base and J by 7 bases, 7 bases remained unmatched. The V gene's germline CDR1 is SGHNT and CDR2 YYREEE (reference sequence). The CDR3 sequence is CASSLQGQELEAFF. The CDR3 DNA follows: TGTGCCAGCAGCTTGCAAGGACAGGAGCTTGAAGCTTTCTTT. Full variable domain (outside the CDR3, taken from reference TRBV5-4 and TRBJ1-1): ETGVTQSPTHLIKTRGQQVTLRCSSQSGHNTVSWYQQALGQGPQFIFQYYREEENGRGNFPPRFSGLQFPNYSSELNVNALELDDSALYLCASSLQGQELEAFFGQGTRLTVV.

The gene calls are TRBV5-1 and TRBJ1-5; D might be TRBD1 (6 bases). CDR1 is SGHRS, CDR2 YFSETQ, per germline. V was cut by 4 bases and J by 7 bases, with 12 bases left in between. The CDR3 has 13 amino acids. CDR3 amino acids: CASSIERGQPQHF. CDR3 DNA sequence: TGCGCCAGCAGCATTGAAAGGGGGCAGCCCCAGCATTTT.

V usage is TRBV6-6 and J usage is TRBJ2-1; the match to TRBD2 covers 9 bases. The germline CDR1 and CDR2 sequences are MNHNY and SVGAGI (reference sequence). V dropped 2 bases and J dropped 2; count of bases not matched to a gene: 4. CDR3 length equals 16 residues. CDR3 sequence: CASSYPGLATYNEQFF. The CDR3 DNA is TGTGCCAGCAGTTACCCTGGACTAGCGACCTACAATGAGCAGTTCTTC.

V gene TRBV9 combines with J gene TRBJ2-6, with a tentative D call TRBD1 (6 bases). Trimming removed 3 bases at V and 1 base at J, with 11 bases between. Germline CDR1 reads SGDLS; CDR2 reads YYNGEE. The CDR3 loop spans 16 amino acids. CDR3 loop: CASSARGTSGANVLTF. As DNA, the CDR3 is TGTGCCAGCAGCGCCCGAGGGACATCTGGGGCCAACGTCCTGACTTTC.

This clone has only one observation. The CDR3 sequence: CASSPQGRSEAFF. The DNA of the CDR3 is TGCGCCAGCAGCCCGCAGGGAAGGTCTGAAGCTTTCTTT. V usage is TRBV5-1 and J usage is TRBJ1-1, with D perhaps matching TRBD1 (5 bases). Germline V gives CDR1 SGHRS, CDR2 YFSETQ. This CDR3 comprises 13 residues. Between the trimmed V and J ends, which lost 4 bases and 6 bases, there was a span of 13 bases.

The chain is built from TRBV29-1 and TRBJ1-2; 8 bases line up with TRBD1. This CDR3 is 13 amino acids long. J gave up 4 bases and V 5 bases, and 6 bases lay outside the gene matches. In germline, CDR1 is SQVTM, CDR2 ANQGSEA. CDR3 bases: TGCAGCGTTCCGGCAGGGGGCGGCTATGGCTACACCTTC. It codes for CSVPAGGGYGYTF.

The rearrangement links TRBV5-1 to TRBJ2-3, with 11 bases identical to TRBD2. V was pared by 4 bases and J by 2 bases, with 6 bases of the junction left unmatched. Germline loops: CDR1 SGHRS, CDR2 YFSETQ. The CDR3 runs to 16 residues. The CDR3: CASSLGTSGYTDTQYF. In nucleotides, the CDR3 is TGCGCCAGCAGCCTAGGGACTAGCGGATACACAGATACGCAGTATTTT.

The CDR3 region has the DNA TGTGCCAGCAGTGACATCAGGGGGCAGAATCAGCCCCAGCATTTT. Protein product: CASSDIRGQNQPQHF. The chain has TRBV2 and TRBJ1-5, with 8 positions matching TRBD1. V lost 3 bases and J lost 4; bases outside the gene matches: 5. The germline V gene has CDR1 SNHLY and CDR2 FYNNEI. The CDR3 has 15 amino acids.

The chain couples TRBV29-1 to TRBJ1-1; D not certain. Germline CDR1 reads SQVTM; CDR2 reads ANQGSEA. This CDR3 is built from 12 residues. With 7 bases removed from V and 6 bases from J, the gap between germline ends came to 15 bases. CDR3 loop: CSARRGSPEAFF. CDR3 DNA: TGCAGCGCCCGACGCGGTTCCCCTGAAGCTTTCTTT.

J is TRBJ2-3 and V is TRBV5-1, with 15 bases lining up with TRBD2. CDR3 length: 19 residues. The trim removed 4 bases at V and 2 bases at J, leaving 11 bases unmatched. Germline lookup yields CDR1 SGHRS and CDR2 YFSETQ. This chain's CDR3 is CASSGGLAGGQLLTDTQYF. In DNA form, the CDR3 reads TGCGCCAGCAGCGGCGGACTAGCGGGGGGGCAGCTACTCACAGATACGCAGTATTTT. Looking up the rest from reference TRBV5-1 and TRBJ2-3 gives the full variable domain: KAGVTQTPRYLIKTRGQQVTLSCSPISGHRSVSWYQQTPGQGLQFLFEYFSETQRNKGNFPGRFSGRQFSNSRSEMNVSTLELGDSALYLCASSGGLAGGQLLTDTQYFGPGTRLTVL.

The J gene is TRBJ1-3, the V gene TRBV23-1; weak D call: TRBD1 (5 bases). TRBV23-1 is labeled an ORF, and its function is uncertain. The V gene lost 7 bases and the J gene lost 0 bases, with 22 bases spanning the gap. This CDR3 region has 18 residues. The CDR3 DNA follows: TGCGCCAGCAATGAGACAGCTGGAACCACTTGCTCTGGAAACACCATATATTTT. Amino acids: CASNETAGTTCSGNTIYF.

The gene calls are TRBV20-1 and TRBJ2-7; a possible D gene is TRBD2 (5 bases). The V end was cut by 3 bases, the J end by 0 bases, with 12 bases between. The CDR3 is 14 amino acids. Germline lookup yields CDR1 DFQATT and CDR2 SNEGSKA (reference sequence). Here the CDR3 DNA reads TGCAGTGCTAGTATTTGGCTAGCCTCCTACGAGCAGTACTTC. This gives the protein CSASIWLASYEQYF.

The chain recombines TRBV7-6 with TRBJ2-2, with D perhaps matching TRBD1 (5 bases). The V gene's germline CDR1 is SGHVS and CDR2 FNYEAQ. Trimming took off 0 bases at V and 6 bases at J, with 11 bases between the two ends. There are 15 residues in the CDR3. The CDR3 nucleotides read TGTGCCAGCAGCTTAGCAGGGGATCTCGCCGGGGAGCTGTTTTTT. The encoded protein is CASSLAGDLAGELFF.

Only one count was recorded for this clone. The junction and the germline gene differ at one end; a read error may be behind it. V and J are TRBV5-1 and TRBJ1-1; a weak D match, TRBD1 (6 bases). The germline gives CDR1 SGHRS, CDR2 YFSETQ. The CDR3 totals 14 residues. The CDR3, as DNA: TGCGCCAGCAGTTTGGACAGAGCGAACACTGAAGCTTTCTTT. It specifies CASSLDRANTEAFF.

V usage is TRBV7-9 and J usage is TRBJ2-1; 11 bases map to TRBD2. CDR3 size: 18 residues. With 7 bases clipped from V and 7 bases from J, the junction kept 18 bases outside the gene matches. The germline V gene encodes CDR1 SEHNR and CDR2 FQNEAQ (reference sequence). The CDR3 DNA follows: TGTGCCAGCACCCTGGGCCCGAGACTAGCGGGAAATTATAATGAGCAGTTCTTC. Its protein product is CASTLGPRLAGNYNEQFF.

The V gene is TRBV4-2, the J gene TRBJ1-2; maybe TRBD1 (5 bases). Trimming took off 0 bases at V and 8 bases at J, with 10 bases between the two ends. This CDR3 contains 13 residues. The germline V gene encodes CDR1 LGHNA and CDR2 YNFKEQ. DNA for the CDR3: TGTGCCAGCAGCCAAGATCACAGGACCGGCTACACCTTC. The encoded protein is CASSQDHRTGYTF.